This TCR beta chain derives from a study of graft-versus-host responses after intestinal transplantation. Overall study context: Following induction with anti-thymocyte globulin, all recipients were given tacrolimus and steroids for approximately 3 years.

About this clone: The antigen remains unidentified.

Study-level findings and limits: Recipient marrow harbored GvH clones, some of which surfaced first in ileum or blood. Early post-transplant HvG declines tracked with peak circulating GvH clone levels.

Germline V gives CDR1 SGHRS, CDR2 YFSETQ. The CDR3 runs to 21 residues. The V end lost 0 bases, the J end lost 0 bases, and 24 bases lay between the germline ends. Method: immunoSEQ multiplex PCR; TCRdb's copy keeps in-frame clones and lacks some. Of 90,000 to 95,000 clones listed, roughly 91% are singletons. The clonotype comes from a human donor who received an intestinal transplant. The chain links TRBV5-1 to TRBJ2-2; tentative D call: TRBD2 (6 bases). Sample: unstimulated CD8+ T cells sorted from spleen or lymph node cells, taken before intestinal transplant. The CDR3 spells CASSLAGLSGLEHANTGELFF. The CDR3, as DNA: TGCGCCAGCAGCTTGGCCGGTCTAAGCGGGCTGGAACACGCGAACACCGGGGAGCTGTTTTTT.